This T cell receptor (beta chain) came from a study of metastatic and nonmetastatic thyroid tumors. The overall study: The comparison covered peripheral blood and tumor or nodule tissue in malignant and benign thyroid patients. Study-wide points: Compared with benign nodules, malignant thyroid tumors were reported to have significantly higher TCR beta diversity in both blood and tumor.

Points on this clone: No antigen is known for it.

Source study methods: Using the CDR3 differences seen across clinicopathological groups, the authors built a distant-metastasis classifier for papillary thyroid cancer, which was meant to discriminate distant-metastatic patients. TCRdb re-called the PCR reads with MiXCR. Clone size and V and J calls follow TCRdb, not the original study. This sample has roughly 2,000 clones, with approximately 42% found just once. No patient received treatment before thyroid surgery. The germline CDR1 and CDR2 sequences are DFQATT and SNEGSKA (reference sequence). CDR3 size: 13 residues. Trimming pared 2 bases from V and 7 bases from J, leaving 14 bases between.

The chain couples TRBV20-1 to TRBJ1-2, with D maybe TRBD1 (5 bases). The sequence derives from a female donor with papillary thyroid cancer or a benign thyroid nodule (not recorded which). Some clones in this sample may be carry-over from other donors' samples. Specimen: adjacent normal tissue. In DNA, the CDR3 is TGCAGTGCTAGACGCCCGACAGTTTCTGGCTACACCTTC. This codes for CSARRPTVSGYTF.